A selection of T cell receptor beta chains follows, all from one sample in a study of blood T cell repertoires in COVID-19. Sequencing was performed with immunoSEQ multiplex PCR; in TCRdb, only in-frame clones are kept and a portion is missing. Here the sample spans some 150,000 clones, 85% being singletons. Sequenced input: peripheral blood. The origin of the receptors is a human donor with acute or convalescent COVID-19. The donor label of this sample is uncertain. Both conserved end residues are part of each CDR3. Each record gives: J gene, V gene, D gene, CDR3 DNA, CDR3 protein. D genes are given only for firm matches.

TRBJ2-1 TRBV5-6 TRBD2 TGTGCCAGCAGCCCGTTAATAGGGACTAGCGGGAAAAATGAGCAGTTCTTC CASSPLIGTSGKNEQFF
TRBJ2-3 TRBV3-1/TRBV3-2 TRBD2 TGTGCCAGCAGCCAACGACGGGGGGGAACTAGCACAGATACGCAGTATTTT CASSQRRGGTSTDTQYF
TRBJ1-1 TRBV5-1 TRBD1 TGCGCCAGCAGCTTGGGGGGAGGACAGGCGACCACTGAAGCTTTCTTT CASSLGGGQATTEAFF
TRBJ1-2 TRBV5-6 TRBD1 TGTGCCAGCAACCCTACGATCCACAGGGGCCCCTTTTTGGGCTACACCTTC CASNPTIHRGPFLGYTF
TRBJ1-2 TRBV10-3 - TGTGCCATCAGTGAGAGGGGGACCTATGGCTACACCTTC CAISERGTYGYTF
TRBJ2-1 TRBV3-1/TRBV3-2 - TGTGCCAGCAGCCAGACCGTAGGATTGACACTCAATGAGCAGTTCTTC CASSQTVGLTLNEQFF
TRBJ1-1 TRBV18 - TGTGCCAGCTCACCCAACGGGGGGCATCGGAACACTGAAGCTTTCTTT CASSPNGGHRNTEAFF
TRBJ2-5 TRBV6-5 - TGTGCCAGCAACCAGGGGGGTAGGGAGACCCAGTACTTC CASNQGGRETQYF
TRBJ1-2 TRBV2 - TGTGCCAGCAGGGGAATGGGCAGGGAGGATGGCTACACCTTC CASRGMGREDGYTF
TRBJ1-1 TRBV23-1 - TGCGCCAACCTAGGGGGCACTGAAGCTTTCTTT CANLGGTEAFF
TRBJ1-2 TRBV4-3 - TGCGCCAGCAGCCAAGATTTTACGCAGGGGAGCTATGGCTACACCTTC CASSQDFTQGSYGYTF
TRBJ1-3 TRBV6-5 - TGTGCCAGCAAAACCGGACACTCGGGAAACACCATATATTTT CASKTGHSGNTIYF